The 32 T cell receptor beta chains listed next were all sequenced from one sample in a study of shared clonotypes between healthy human individuals. The protocol was immunoSEQ multiplex PCR, while the TCRdb copy is restricted to in-frame clones and leaves out a portion. The table has 450,000 or so clones, about 74% seen once. The sequenced sample consisted of PBMCs. The receptors here all came from a woman aged 40 to 55 in good health. Some clones in this sample may be carry-over from other donors' samples.

This clone was observed a few times. This chain uses TRBV11-2 with TRBJ2-1; weak D call: TRBD2 (5 bases). The germline gives CDR1 SGHAT, CDR2 FQNNGV. Trimming took 5 bases from V and 5 from J, leaving 13 bases between them. The CDR3 loop spans 14 amino acids. CDR3 amino acids: CASSQRLEDNEQFF. DNA of the CDR3: TGTGCCAGCAGCCAGCGACTGGAGGACAATGAGCAGTTCTTC.

The gene calls are TRBV7-3 and TRBJ1-1, with 8 bases aligning to TRBD1. The CDR3 length is 15 residues. The V gene's germline CDR1 is SGHTA and CDR2 FQGTGA. The V segment lost 5 bases and the J segment 3 bases; nucleotides outside the gene matches: 8. The CDR3 DNA is TGTGCCAGCAGCCCCGGACAGGGTGAGGACACTGAAGCTTTCTTT. Its translation is CASSPGQGEDTEAFF.

CDR3 protein: CASSPYGQGSGQYF. CDR3 DNA sequence: TGTGCCAGCAGCCCATACGGACAGGGGAGCGGGCAGTACTTC. This chain links TRBV11-2 with TRBJ2-7, with TRBD1 identical over 9 bases. The length of the CDR3 is 14 residues. The germline V gene has CDR1 SGHAT and CDR2 FQNNGV. After removal of 5 bases from V and 9 bases from J, the junction contained 11 bases not matched to a gene.

V gene TRBV6-4 combines with J gene TRBJ2-3, with D uncertain. Per the germline V gene, CDR1 is MRHNA and CDR2 is SNTAGT. V dropped 4 bases and J dropped 1 base, with 9 bases sitting between them. This CDR3 spans 14 amino acids. The CDR3 region has the DNA TGTGCCAGCAGTGGGGCACCCGGCACAGATACGCAGTATTTT. Its protein product is CASSGAPGTDTQYF.

This clone has only one observation. V usage is TRBV28 and J usage is TRBJ2-5; 7 nucleotides match TRBD2. The V gene end was trimmed by 6 bases and the J gene end by 5 bases; junction bases not matched to a gene: 3. Germline V gene data show CDR1 as MDHEN and CDR2 as SYDVKM. CDR3 length equals 12 residues. This CDR3 is CASRWGGETQYF. The CDR3 DNA is TGTGCCAGCAGATGGGGGGGTGAGACCCAGTACTTC.

This chain joins TRBV2 and TRBJ1-4; D might be TRBD1 (6 bases). CDR3 length equals 14 residues. Trimming stripped 6 bases from V and 7 bases from J, with 15 bases between. The germline CDR1 and CDR2 sequences are SNHLY and FYNNEI. The DNA of the CDR3 is TGTGCCAGCAGAATGACAGGAAACGTTGAAAAACTGTTTTTT. Amino acids: CASRMTGNVEKLFF.

This clone was seen repeatedly, ten times or more. The V call is TRBV4-2, the J call TRBJ2-1, with TRBD2 matching over 11 bases. CDR3 length equals 16 residues. After removal of 4 bases from V and 7 bases from J, the junction contained 9 bases not matched to a gene. Looked up from germline, CDR1 is LGHNA and CDR2 is YNFKEQ. In nucleotides, the CDR3 is TGTGCCAGCAGCCGAAGGGTCGGACTAGCGGGTAATGAGCAGTTCTTC. Protein product: CASSRRVGLAGNEQFF.

CDR3 DNA sequence: TGTGCCAGCAGCGCTAACAGGAACACCGGGGAGCTGTTTTTT. Its translation is CASSANRNTGELFF. The chain links TRBV5-8 to TRBJ2-2; no reliable D call. CDR3 length: 14 residues. Per the germline V gene, CDR1 is SGHTS and CDR2 is YDEGEE. Trimming removed 4 bases from V and 1 base from J, with 8 bases in between.

The chain couples TRBV15 to TRBJ2-1; D might be TRBD2 (6 bases). V was clipped by 0 bases and J by 3 bases, with 18 bases between them. This CDR3 has 18 amino acids. Germline CDR1 LNHNV, CDR2 YYDKDF (reference sequence). Here the CDR3 DNA reads TGTGCCACCAGCAGAGAACTGGTTTTCGGGACTGGCTACAATGAGCAGTTCTTC. Protein: CATSRELVFGTGYNEQFF.

V gene TRBV2 combines with J gene TRBJ1-5; tentatively, D is TRBD1 (6 bases). The V end lost 4 bases, the J end lost 6 bases, and 10 bases lay between the germline ends. CDR3 length: 13 amino acids. Per the germline V gene, CDR1 is SNHLY and CDR2 is FYNNEI. The CDR3 sequence is CASSAGGLQPQHF. The CDR3 DNA reads as TGTGCCAGCAGTGCGGGGGGGCTTCAGCCCCAGCATTTT.

This clone occurred a few times. The chain links TRBV19 to TRBJ2-5; a possible D gene is TRBD2 (5 bases). The J call is in doubt because the DNA end fits TRBJ2-7 better. The CDR3 spans 14 residues. In germline, CDR1 is LNHDA, CDR2 SQIVND (reference sequence). The CDR3 DNA reads as TGTGCCAGTAGTCAGACTATCGCCCCCTCCGAGCAGTACTTC. Its protein product is CASSQTIAPSEQYF.

The rearrangement joins TRBV15 to TRBJ1-2, with 8 bases identical to TRBD1. There are 13 residues in the CDR3. With 0 bases clipped from V and 7 bases from J, the junction kept 1 base outside the gene matches. CDR1 and CDR2 (germline): LNHNV, YYDKDF (reference sequence). CDR3 in amino acids: CATSRDRGLGYTF. The CDR3 nucleotides are TGTGCCACCAGCAGAGACAGGGGGCTTGGCTACACCTTC.

In its sample, this clone was seen a few times. The rearrangement links TRBV27 to TRBJ2-7; D gene unclear. The CDR3 contains 12 residues. Germline-derived CDR1 and CDR2 are MNHEY and SMNVEV (reference sequence). Trimming shortened V by 5 bases and J by 4 bases, and 9 bases separated the two germline ends. The CDR3 nucleotides are TGTGCCAGCAGTGAGGCAGGTTACGAGCAGTACTTC. Its translation is CASSEAGYEQYF.

The V gene is TRBV19, the J gene TRBJ1-5, with a weak D call TRBD1 (6 bases). The length of the CDR3 is 15 residues. Deletions cut 3 bases from V and 0 bases from J, with 9 bases between. CDR1 and CDR2 from the germline V gene are LNHDA and SQIVND (reference sequence). CDR3 sequence (DNA): TGTGCCAGTAGTATCCGACAGGATAGCAATCAGCCCCAGCATTTT. Its protein is CASSIRQDSNQPQHF.

About this clone itself: A much more abundant neighbour one base away suggests this may be a read error. The sample carries other DNA sequences with the same CDR3. This sequence joins TRBV19 and TRBJ1-1; TRBD1 matches at 12 bases. Germline V gene data show CDR1 as LNHDA and CDR2 as SQIVND (reference sequence). CDR3 length equals 16 residues. The ends lost 5 bases at V and 4 bases at J; junction bases unmatched: 8. The CDR3 nucleotides are TGTGCCAGTAGTGCGGGACAGGGGGCGCTCCCCACTGAAGCTTTCTTT. This codes for CASSAGQGALPTEAFF.

The table lists this clone with a count of one. The chain couples TRBV18 to TRBJ1-4, with D perhaps TRBD1 (5 bases). Germline lookup yields CDR1 KGHSH and CDR2 LQKENI. The CDR3 is made up of 13 amino acids. Trimming took 3 bases from V and 7 from J, leaving 9 bases between them. The CDR3 protein is CASSPSGSEKLFF. For the CDR3, the DNA is TGTGCCAGCTCACCGTCAGGGAGTGAAAAACTGTTTTTT.

About this clone: The same CDR3 also results from other DNA sequences found in this sample. CDR3 sequence reads: CASSLEPGLYNEQFF. As DNA, the CDR3 is TGCGCCAGCAGCTTGGAACCGGGACTATACAATGAGCAGTTCTTC. This chain joins TRBV5-1 and TRBJ2-1, with 7 bases that match TRBD2. Germline V lookup: CDR1 SGHRS, CDR2 YFSETQ. The CDR3 covers 15 residues. The junction had 4 bases not matched to a gene; V was cut back by 0 bases and J by 4 bases.

The V and J genes are TRBV28 and TRBJ2-7; either TRBD1 or TRBD2 may supply D (5 bases each). The V gene's germline CDR1 is MDHEN and CDR2 SYDVKM. The CDR3 runs 17 residues. Deletions cut 7 bases from V and 3 bases from J, with 25 bases between. The CDR3 bases are TGTGCCAGCAACACACCCGGGACGGCCGCTTTTCGCTACGAGCAGTACTTC. This codes for CASNTPGTAAFRYEQYF.

The J gene is TRBJ2-7, the V gene TRBV5-4; 11 nucleotides line up with TRBD1. V lost 4 bases to trimming and J lost 6 bases; unmatched junction nucleotides: 9. Germline-derived CDR1 and CDR2 are SGHNT and YYREEE (reference sequence). The length of the CDR3 is 15 residues. CDR3 coding DNA: TGTGCCAGCAGCAGAGGACAGGGGGCGTGGGGCGAGCAGTACTTC. Translation: CASSRGQGAWGEQYF.

A remark on this clone: This sequence is one base from a far larger clone and is likely a read error. CDR3 nucleotide sequence: TGTGGCAGCAGCGAGACTTCGAGCGGCGACGAGCAGTACTTC. This translates into CGSSETSSGDEQYF. V gene TRBV13 combines with J gene TRBJ2-7; TRBD2 might be the D (5 bases). The CDR3 extends over 14 amino acids. CDR1 PRHDT and CDR2 FYEKMQ come from the germline V gene (reference sequence).

This chain joins TRBV19 and TRBJ2-7; D perhaps matches TRBD1 (5 bases). V lost 1 base, J lost 2 bases, and 9 bases lay in between. The CDR3 has 14 residues. Germline CDR1 and CDR2: LNHDA and SQIVND (reference sequence). CDR3 protein: CASSIGTGTYEQYF. The CDR3 bases are TGTGCCAGTAGTATAGGTACAGGAACCTACGAGCAGTACTTC.

This clone occurred many times. This chain joins TRBV5-4 and TRBJ2-5; D is uncertain. Germline V gives CDR1 SGHNT, CDR2 YYREEE (reference sequence). Trimming took 0 bases from V and 7 from J, leaving 7 bases between them. The CDR3 has 12 residues. The CDR3 DNA reads as TGTGCCAGCAGCTTGGTGTTGGGGACCCAGTACTTC. Its protein is CASSLVLGTQYF.

The chain uses TRBV4-1 and TRBJ2-7; D possibly matches TRBD1 or TRBD2 (5 bases each). Germline loops: CDR1 MGHRA, CDR2 YSYEKL. With 1 base removed from V and 7 bases from J, the gap between germline ends came to 11 bases. CDR3 length equals 13 residues. CDR3 in DNA: TGCGCCAGCAGCCAAGGAGGGACGAGAGAGCAGTACTTC. This codes for CASSQGGTREQYF.

In the case of this clone: With a far larger clone one base away, a read error is the likely cause. The sample contains more than one DNA sequence encoding this CDR3. This chain links TRBV6-5 with TRBJ2-6, with TRBD2 as a possible D gene (6 bases). The CDR3 is 13 residues long. From germline, CDR1 is MNHEY and CDR2 SVGAGI. The CDR3 DNA reads TGCGCCACCGGGAGCTCTGGGGCCAACGTCCTGACTTTC. This encodes CATGSSGANVLTF.

The chain couples TRBV5-8 to TRBJ2-5; 7 nucleotides line up with TRBD2. Germline V gene lookup returns CDR1 SGHTS and CDR2 YDEGEE. With 1 base clipped from V and 4 bases from J, the junction kept 7 bases outside the gene matches. The CDR3 length is 15 residues. CDR3 protein: CASSLWAGEGETQYF. The CDR3 DNA sequence: TGTGCCAGCAGCTTGTGGGCGGGAGAGGGAGAGACCCAGTACTTC.

This clone was observed a handful of times. The chain carries TRBV21-1 and TRBJ2-1; TRBD2, the table's D call, lacks a check against the DNA. TRBV21-1 corresponds to a pseudogene. The CDR3 spans 15 residues. The CDR3 DNA sequence: TGTGCCAGCAGCATACGACTAGCGGGGAACAATGAGCAGTTCTTC. As protein: CASSIRLAGNNEQFF.

The V call is TRBV19, the J call TRBJ1-5; the D gene is possibly TRBD1 (6 bases). The CDR3 spans 17 residues. Germline loops: CDR1 LNHDA, CDR2 SQIVND (reference sequence). V lost 3 bases and J 5 bases, leaving 20 bases between the germline ends. CDR3 in amino acids: CASSIIFRGPADQPQHF. Here the CDR3 DNA reads TGTGCCAGTAGTATTATATTCCGGGGGCCAGCGGATCAGCCCCAGCATTTT.

Concerning this clone: This probably arose from a read error, given a far larger clone one base away. This sample also contains other DNA sequences that code for the same CDR3. This chain joins TRBV30 and TRBJ2-3; either TRBD1 or TRBD2 may supply D (6 bases each). The CDR3 has 14 residues. Per the germline V gene, CDR1 is GTSNPN and CDR2 is SVGIG (reference sequence). CDR3 bases: TGTGCCTGGAGTAGGGGGGCCAGCACAGATACACAGTATTTT. This codes for CAWSRGASTDTQYF.

Here the CDR3 reads CASRRDGSNYGYTF. CDR3 nucleotide sequence: TGTGCCAGCAGGAGGGACGGCTCCAACTATGGCTACACCTTC. The chain recombines TRBV28 with TRBJ1-2, with D perhaps TRBD1 (5 bases). Germline assignment: CDR1 MDHEN and CDR2 SYDVKM. Trimming shortened V by 6 bases and J by 2 bases, and 13 bases separated the two germline ends. The CDR3 has 14 amino acids.

In this sample, this clone turned up a few times. The chain is built from TRBV19 and TRBJ1-3; D call uncertain. Judging by the DNA end, TRBJ2-2 fits better; the J call may be wrong. CDR1 is LNHDA and CDR2 is SQIVND in the germline V gene (reference sequence). This CDR3 has 14 residues. Here the CDR3 DNA reads TGTGCCAGTAGTCGGACGGTCACTTCCGGGGAGCTGTTTTTT. Translation gives CASSRTVTSGELFF.

The CDR3 is CASNLPGAQQETQYF. CDR3 sequence (DNA): TGTGCCAGCAACTTACCAGGGGCACAGCAAGAGACCCAGTACTTC. This sequence joins TRBV5-5 and TRBJ2-5; D is perhaps TRBD1 (6 bases). Trimming pared 6 bases from V and 2 bases from J, leaving 17 bases between. Germline V gene sequence: CDR1 SGHKS, CDR2 YYEKEE (reference sequence). The CDR3 contains 15 residues. The variable domain in full, completed from reference TRBV5-5 and TRBJ2-5, reads DAGVTQSPTHLIKTRGQQVTLRCSPISGHKSVSWYQQVLGQGPQFIFQYYEKEERGRGNFPDRFSARQFPNYSSELNVNALLLGDSALYLCASNLPGAQQETQYFGPGTRLLVL.

This chain connects TRBV18 to TRBJ1-5, with D unresolved. V lost 1 base to trimming and J lost 9 bases, with 19 bases between them. Germline CDR1 and CDR2: KGHSH and LQKENI. The CDR3 sequence is 16 residues long. The CDR3 is CASSPRERLDRGPQHF. CDR3 bases: TGTGCCAGCTCACCACGAGAACGGCTAGATCGGGGGCCCCAGCATTTT.